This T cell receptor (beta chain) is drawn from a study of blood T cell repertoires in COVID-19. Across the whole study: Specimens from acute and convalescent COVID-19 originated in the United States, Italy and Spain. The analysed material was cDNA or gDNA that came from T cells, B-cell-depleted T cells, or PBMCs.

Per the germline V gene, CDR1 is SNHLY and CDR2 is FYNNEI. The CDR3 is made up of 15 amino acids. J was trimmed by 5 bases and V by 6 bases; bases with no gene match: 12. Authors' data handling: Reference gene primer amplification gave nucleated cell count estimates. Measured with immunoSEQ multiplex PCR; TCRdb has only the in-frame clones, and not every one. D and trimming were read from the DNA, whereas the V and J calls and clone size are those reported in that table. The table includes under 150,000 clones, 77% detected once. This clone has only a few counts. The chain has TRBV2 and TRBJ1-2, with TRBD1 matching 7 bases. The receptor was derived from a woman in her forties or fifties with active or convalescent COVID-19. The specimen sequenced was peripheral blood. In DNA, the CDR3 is TGTGCCAGCAGGAAGCAGGACAGGACAAGTTATGGCTACACCTTC. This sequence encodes CASRKQDRTSYGYTF.